These 20 T cell receptor beta chains came from one sample sequenced in a study of blood T cell repertoires in COVID-19. Libraries were prepared by immunoSEQ multiplex PCR; TCRdb keeps only in-frame clonotypes and omits some of them. The repertoire holds about 350,000 clones, with 88% as singletons. Sequencing input: PBMCs or T cells enriched from blood (not recorded which). These TCRs come from a woman in her thirties who had been exposed to COVID-19.

The rearrangement links TRBV3-1 (or the pseudogene TRBV3-2) to TRBJ2-3; possibly TRBD1 for D (6 bases). CDR3 size: 13 residues. V was cut by 1 base and J by 5 bases, with 7 bases left in between. Per the germline V gene, CDR1 is LGHDT and CDR2 is YNNKEL (reference sequence). CDR3 residues: CASSQGGLDTQYF. CDR3 DNA: TGTGCCAGCAGCCAAGGGGGGCTAGATACGCAGTATTTT.

The chain is built from TRBV28 and TRBJ1-2; possible D gene TRBD1, 5 bases. The CDR3 consists of 13 residues. The V end was cut by 10 bases, the J end by 7 bases, with 19 bases between. Germline V lookup: CDR1 MDHEN, CDR2 SYDVKM. This CDR3 is CATQTALYFGYTF. CDR3 DNA: TGTGCCACCCAGACAGCATTATATTTTGGCTACACCTTC.

The rearrangement links TRBV19 to TRBJ2-5; the match to TRBD1 covers 7 bases. With 5 bases clipped from V and 4 bases from J, the junction kept 16 bases outside the gene matches. CDR3 length equals 17 residues. Germline V lookup: CDR1 LNHDA, CDR2 SQIVND (reference sequence). CDR3 sequence (DNA): TGTGCCAGTAGTTCCATACAGGGGATCGGGGATCGAGAGACCCAGTACTTC. Translated, it gives CASSSIQGIGDRETQYF.

The chain carries TRBV19 and TRBJ2-2, with unresolved D. Germline CDR1 and CDR2: LNHDA and SQIVND (reference sequence). Trimming cost V 5 bases and J 4 bases, with 8 bases left between them. CDR3 length: 13 amino acids. The CDR3 here is CASSPRGTGELFF. As DNA, the CDR3 is TGTGCCAGTAGTCCCCGAGGCACCGGGGAGCTGTTTTTT.

The chain links TRBV27 to TRBJ1-4; D uncertain. Germline CDR1 and CDR2: MNHEY and SMNVEV (reference sequence). The CDR3 extends over 16 amino acids. The ends were cut back, 3 bases at V and 2 bases at J, with 13 bases in the middle. The CDR3 here is CASSLTADGTNEKLFF. The CDR3 DNA is TGTGCCAGCAGTTTGACCGCGGATGGGACTAATGAAAAACTGTTTTTT.

The chain is built from TRBV5-1 and TRBJ2-1, with 11 bases lining up with TRBD2. The V and J ends lost 6 bases and 12 bases, in that order; junction bases with no gene match: 11. The CDR3 length is 14 residues. Per the germline V gene, CDR1 is SGHRS and CDR2 is YFSETQ. CDR3 DNA: TGCGCCAGCAATATAGCGGGAGGGCCGGGGAGGCAGTTCTTC. Translated, it gives CASNIAGGPGRQFF.

The chain employs TRBV27 and TRBJ2-1; weak D call: TRBD1 (5 bases). CDR1 is MNHEY, CDR2 SMNVEV, per germline (reference sequence). Trimming left V 3 bases short and J 7 bases short, with 10 bases between. The CDR3 runs to 13 residues. CDR3 amino acids: CASSFKQENEQFF. The CDR3 nucleotides are TGTGCCAGCAGTTTCAAACAGGAGAATGAGCAGTTCTTC.

The CDR3 nucleotides read TGCGCCAGCAGCTTGGGTCCTAATAGCAATCAGCCCCAGCATTTT. Translated, it gives CASSLGPNSNQPQHF. The V call is TRBV5-1, the J call TRBJ1-5, with D hard to call. Germline V CDR1 and CDR2: SGHRS, YFSETQ. The CDR3 length is 15 residues. The germline V and J ends were trimmed by 0 bases and 0 bases, with 7 bases remaining between them.

The rearrangement links TRBV28 to TRBJ1-4; 8 bases map to TRBD1. CDR3 length: 16 amino acids. With 1 base clipped from V and 10 bases from J, the junction kept 11 bases outside the gene matches. The germline V gene encodes CDR1 MDHEN and CDR2 SYDVKM. The CDR3 protein is CASSLSNRGSGRKLFF. DNA for the CDR3: TGTGCCAGCAGTTTATCTAACAGGGGGTCGGGACGAAAACTGTTTTTT.

This chain joins TRBV14 and TRBJ1-1; the D gene is possibly TRBD1 (5 bases). Germline CDR1 and CDR2: SGHDN and FVKESK. The CDR3 length is 14 residues. Trimming cost V 1 base and J 4 bases, with 10 bases left between them. This CDR3 reads CASSQVRGATEAFF. DNA of the CDR3: TGTGCCAGCAGCCAAGTAAGGGGTGCCACTGAAGCTTTCTTT.

The chain recombines TRBV12-5 with TRBJ2-7; 7 nucleotides agree with TRBD1. The V segment lost 6 bases and the J segment 3 bases; nucleotides outside the gene matches: 23. Per germline, CDR1 LGHNT and CDR2 FRNRAP. The CDR3 has 19 amino acids. CDR3 in amino acids: CASGRLREAPDRVGYEQYF. In DNA form, the CDR3 reads TGTGCTAGTGGCCGTCTCCGAGAGGCCCCCGACAGGGTCGGCTACGAGCAGTACTTC.

The chain employs TRBV19 and TRBJ1-5; 10 bases align to TRBD1. After removal of 0 bases from V and 6 bases from J, the junction contained 11 bases not matched to a gene. Looked up from germline, CDR1 is LNHDA and CDR2 is SQIVND (reference sequence). The CDR3 loop spans 18 amino acids. This chain's CDR3 is CASSIDGTGDPKGQPQHF. The CDR3 DNA follows: TGTGCCAGTAGTATAGATGGGACAGGGGACCCGAAGGGTCAGCCCCAGCATTTT.

V is TRBV19 and J is TRBJ1-2, with D perhaps matching TRBD1 (5 bases). The germline gives CDR1 LNHDA, CDR2 SQIVND (reference sequence). The CDR3 totals 13 residues. CDR3 in amino acids: CLSSGASSYGYTF. The CDR3 DNA follows: TGTCTAAGTAGCGGGGCTTCGAGCTATGGCTACACCTTC.

The chain combines TRBV20-1 with TRBJ1-2; D may be TRBD1 (6 bases). The V and J ends lost 3 bases and 7 bases respectively, with 15 bases between them. Germline V gene data show CDR1 as DFQATT and CDR2 as SNEGSKA (reference sequence). CDR3 length equals 13 residues. The CDR3 nucleotides read TGCAGTGCTAGTTCGGGGGGCCACGGTGGCTACACCTTC. This sequence encodes CSASSGGHGGYTF.

The chain uses TRBV28 and TRBJ2-7; D unresolved. Germline assignment: CDR1 MDHEN and CDR2 SYDVKM. Trimming took off 7 bases at V and 0 bases at J, with 7 bases between the two ends. This CDR3 region has 12 residues. The CDR3 DNA reads TGTGCCAGCACCCCCAGCTCCTACGAGCAGTACTTC. It translates to CASTPSSYEQYF.

For the CDR3, the DNA is TGTGCCAGCAGCGCCGGAGGTCTTTCCTACGAGCAGTACTTC. This codes for CASSAGGLSYEQYF. The chain employs TRBV9 and TRBJ2-7; D is possibly TRBD2 (5 bases). The germline gives CDR1 SGDLS, CDR2 YYNGEE. This CDR3 has 14 amino acids. Trimming left V 3 bases short and J 1 base short, with 11 bases between.

The chain couples TRBV5-8 to TRBJ2-7; TRBD1 is a possible D gene (6 bases). CDR1 and CDR2 from the germline V gene are SGHTS and YDEGEE. The V and J ends lost 1 base and 2 bases respectively, with 10 bases between them. CDR3 length: 14 amino acids. The CDR3: CASSLTGIAYEQYF. The CDR3, as DNA: TGTGCCAGCAGCTTGACAGGGATTGCCTACGAGCAGTACTTC.

The V call is TRBV12-3 or TRBV12-4, the J call TRBJ2-7; possibly TRBD2 for D (5 bases). V gave up 3 bases and J gave up 5 bases, with 11 bases separating them. The CDR3 has 13 residues. Written as DNA, the CDR3 is TGTGCCAGCAGTTTCACTAGTAGAGACGAGCAGTACTTC. Protein product: CASSFTSRDEQYF.

This clone appeared a single time. The gene calls are TRBV6-5 and TRBJ2-7; the D gene is possibly TRBD2 (7 bases). The ends were cut back, 2 bases at V and 2 bases at J, with 16 bases in the middle. CDR3 length: 16 residues. From germline, CDR1 is MNHEY and CDR2 SVGAGI. The CDR3 region has the DNA TGTGCCAGCAGTTACGATCGAATCGGGGGGCCCTACGAGCAGTACTTC. It encodes CASSYDRIGGPYEQYF.

In the case of this clone: Other nucleotide sequences in the sample specify the same CDR3. The CDR3 reads CASSVGLAGIQETQYF. DNA of the CDR3: TGTGCCAGCAGCGTAGGGCTAGCGGGGATCCAAGAGACCCAGTACTTC. This chain uses TRBV9 with TRBJ2-5, with TRBD2 matching 9 bases. J lost 1 base, V lost 0 bases, and 4 bases had no gene match. The V gene's germline CDR1 is SGDLS and CDR2 YYNGEE. This CDR3 has 16 residues.